The 26 T cell receptor beta chains given below trace back to one sample, sequenced in a study of blood T cell repertoires in COVID-19. Repertoires were generated with immunoSEQ multiplex PCR, while TCRdb's copy carries only in-frame clones and drops some. The sample has roughly 140,000 clones; approximately 84% are singletons. The source material was peripheral blood. Receptors were obtained from a woman aged 60-75 years with acute or convalescent COVID-19.

The chain combines TRBV6-5 with TRBJ2-1, with 10 nucleotides matching TRBD2. Germline-derived CDR1 and CDR2 are MNHEY and SVGAGI. Trimming removed 6 bases from V and 9 bases from J; junction bases left unmatched: 8. The CDR3 spans 14 residues. CDR3 nucleotide sequence: TGTGCCAGCAGCCCCTTAGCGGGAGGCGGTGAGCAGTTCTTC. Protein: CASSPLAGGGEQFF.

The chain employs TRBV11-2 and TRBJ1-2, with D possibly matching TRBD1 (5 bases). The V gene's germline CDR1 is SGHAT and CDR2 FQNNGV. The CDR3 runs to 16 residues. Trimming left V 5 bases short and J 4 bases short, with 20 bases between. This CDR3 reads CASSPPAGLRSYGYTF. CDR3 DNA sequence: TGTGCCAGCAGCCCCCCGGCAGGGTTGCGCAGCTATGGCTACACCTTC.

The chain links TRBV7-2 to TRBJ2-4; the D gene is possibly TRBD1 (5 bases). Germline values: CDR1 SGHTA, CDR2 FQGNSA. The CDR3 has 14 residues. V lost 3 bases to trimming and J lost 4 bases, with 10 bases between them. CDR3: CASSFDSIKNIQYF. CDR3 nucleotide sequence: TGTGCCAGCAGCTTCGACAGCATTAAAAACATTCAGTACTTC.

The V gene is TRBV5-1, the J gene TRBJ2-2, with 7 nucleotides matching TRBD2. V dropped 0 bases and J dropped 7; count of bases not matched to a gene: 3. This CDR3 is 14 amino acids long. Germline lookup yields CDR1 SGHRS and CDR2 YFSETQ. The CDR3 sequence is CASSLDWGGGELFF. The CDR3 nucleotides read TGCGCCAGCAGCTTGGATTGGGGGGGCGGGGAGCTGTTTTTT.

This chain connects TRBV27 to TRBJ2-7; the D gene is possibly TRBD1 (6 bases). This CDR3 contains 17 residues. The V end lost 4 bases, the J end lost 2 bases, and 21 bases lay between the germline ends. The V gene's germline CDR1 is MNHEY and CDR2 SMNVEV (reference sequence). The CDR3 loop reads CASSSLTTGFRTYEQYF. DNA for the CDR3: TGTGCCAGCAGTTCACTAACTACAGGGTTTCGGACCTACGAGCAGTACTTC.

This clone was detected only a few times. V gene TRBV6-6 combines with J gene TRBJ2-1; D remains ambiguous. V lost 3 bases, J lost 15 bases, and 18 bases lay in between. Germline V gives CDR1 MNHNY, CDR2 SVGAGI (reference sequence). The CDR3 extends over 13 amino acids. The CDR3 nucleotides read TGTGCCAGCAGTTATGAAGTAGAGTTGGTTCCGTTCTTC. Amino acids: CASSYEVELVPFF.

The J gene is TRBJ2-1, the V gene TRBV28; 8 bases align to TRBD2. Germline trimming cut 1 base from V and 5 bases from J; bases unmatched to any gene: 4. This CDR3 comprises 15 residues. The V gene's germline CDR1 is MDHEN and CDR2 SYDVKM. CDR3 nucleotide sequence: TGTGCCAGCAGTTTATTAACTAGCGGTAACAATGAGCAGTTCTTC. Translating gives CASSLLTSGNNEQFF.

In its sample, this clone was seen once. The chain couples TRBV5-1 to TRBJ2-1; D is ambiguous. Germline V gene data show CDR1 as SGHRS and CDR2 as YFSETQ. There are 13 residues in the CDR3. V gave up 3 bases and J gave up 9 bases, with 13 bases separating them. Here the CDR3 DNA reads TGCGCCAGCAGCTATTCCCCGTCGGGTGAGCAGTTCTTC. Amino acids: CASSYSPSGEQFF. The full variable domain, rest sourced from reference TRBV5-1 and TRBJ2-1, is KAGVTQTPRYLIKTRGQQVTLSCSPISGHRSVSWYQQTPGQGLQFLFEYFSETQRNKGNFPGRFSGRQFSNSRSEMNVSTLELGDSALYLCASSYSPSGEQFFGPGTRLTVL.

V and J are TRBV29-1 and TRBJ1-5, with 7 bases matching TRBD1. The CDR3 is 13 amino acids. CDR1 and CDR2 (germline): SQVTM, ANQGSEA. The V and J ends lost 4 bases and 12 bases, in that order; junction bases with no gene match: 12. The CDR3 bases are TGCAGCGTTGCGTCACGAGGGGACAGTAACCAGCATTTT. It is translated as CSVASRGDSNQHF.

In its sample, this clone was seen a few times. The rearrangement joins TRBV7-9 to TRBJ2-1; D possibly corresponds to TRBD2 (5 bases). Germline CDR1 SEHNR, CDR2 FQNEAQ (reference sequence). The V and J ends lost 5 bases and 6 bases respectively, with 17 bases between them. The CDR3 consists of 15 residues. This chain's CDR3 is CASSPVSLSGNEQFF. CDR3 sequence (DNA): TGTGCCAGCAGCCCCGTCTCTCTCAGCGGCAATGAGCAGTTCTTC.

The chain uses TRBV18 and TRBJ1-4; D ambiguous. Trimming removed 3 bases at V and 0 bases at J, with 8 bases between. The CDR3 runs to 15 residues. CDR1 is KGHSH, CDR2 LQKENI, per germline. The CDR3, as DNA: TGTGCCAGCTCACCTCCCACTGCAACTAATGAAAAACTGTTTTTT. This encodes CASSPPTATNEKLFF.

The chain is built from TRBV19 and TRBJ1-6; TRBD1 matches at 7 bases. Germline CDR1 and CDR2: LNHDA and SQIVND (reference sequence). The trim removed 8 bases at V and 3 bases at J, leaving 7 bases unmatched. The CDR3 sequence is 15 residues long. The CDR3 bases are TGTGCCAGTCGTTACAGGGGTTACTATAATTCACCCCTCCACTTT. Translated: CASRYRGYYNSPLHF.

The chain's CDR3 is CAIGVEETDTQYF. The CDR3 bases are TGTGCCATCGGGGTGGAGGAGACAGATACGCAGTATTTT. V usage is TRBV10-3 and J usage is TRBJ2-3, with D perhaps matching TRBD2 (5 bases). This CDR3 is 13 amino acids long. V was shortened by 8 bases and J by 3 bases, with 12 bases between the two germline ends. Per the germline V gene, CDR1 is ENHRY and CDR2 is SYGVKD.

This clone was seen ten or more times. This chain uses TRBV3-1 (or the pseudogene TRBV3-2) with TRBJ1-6; tentatively, D is TRBD1 (6 bases). V was pared by 0 bases and J by 9 bases, with 12 bases between. The CDR3 length is 15 residues. Germline V lookup: CDR1 LGHDT, CDR2 YNNKEL (reference sequence). The CDR3 DNA reads TGTGCCAGCAGCCAAGAGACAGGCGGGCGTTCACCCCTCCACTTT. It yields the protein CASSQETGGRSPLHF.

This clone was seen once. CDR3 amino acids: CASSFRTSGSGEQYF. The CDR3 DNA reads TGTGCCAGCAGCTTTAGGACTAGCGGGAGTGGCGAGCAGTACTTC. The chain joins TRBV7-9 to TRBJ2-7; 13 nucleotides line up with TRBD2. In germline, CDR1 is SEHNR, CDR2 FQNEAQ (reference sequence). V shed 3 bases and J 6 bases; nucleotides not matched to a gene: 5. CDR3 length equals 15 residues.

The chain's CDR3 is CASSRSLAGGSYEQYF. The CDR3 DNA reads TGTGCCAGCAGCAGGAGTCTAGCGGGAGGATCCTACGAGCAGTACTTC. The chain recombines TRBV7-2 with TRBJ2-7; 11 bases align to TRBD2. The CDR3 runs to 16 residues. Per the germline V gene, CDR1 is SGHTA and CDR2 is FQGNSA. J was trimmed by 1 base and V by 5 bases; bases with no gene match: 7. Together with reference TRBV7-2 and TRBJ2-7, the CDR3 gives the full variable domain: GAGVSQSPSNKVTEKGKDVELRCDPISGHTALYWYRQSLGQGLEFLIYFQGNSAPDKSGLPSDRFSAERTGGSVSTLTIQRTQQEDSAVYLCASSRSLAGGSYEQYFGPGTRLTVT.

In the case of this clone: At one end the junction does not follow the germline gene, possibly because of a read error. Distinct nucleotide sequences in the sample also encode this CDR3. The DNA of the CDR3 is TGTGCCAGCAGAGGACCCGGGATAGCCAAAAATATTCAGTACTTC. Protein product: CASRGPGIAKNIQYF. This chain joins TRBV6-5 and TRBJ2-4, with D possibly matching TRBD2 (5 bases). This CDR3 is built from 15 residues. Germline CDR1 and CDR2: MNHEY and SVGAGI.

V is TRBV10-3 and J is TRBJ1-1, with a tentative D call TRBD1 (5 bases). The CDR3 length is 14 residues. V dropped 6 bases and J dropped 7 bases, with 18 bases sitting between them. Germline-derived CDR1 and CDR2 are ENHRY and SYGVKD. In DNA form, the CDR3 reads TGTGCCATCAGACCTACAGGCGGCCCTCTTGAAGCTTTCTTT. This gives the protein CAIRPTGGPLEAFF.

The gene calls are TRBV19 and TRBJ1-2; 10 nucleotides match TRBD1. This CDR3 has 14 residues. V was pared by 3 bases and J by 2 bases, with 0 bases of the junction left unmatched. In germline, CDR1 is LNHDA, CDR2 SQIVND (reference sequence). CDR3 coding DNA: TGTGCCAGTAGTATGGGACAGGGGAACTATGGCTACACCTTC. Amino acid sequence: CASSMGQGNYGYTF.

V gene TRBV7-2 combines with J gene TRBJ1-1, with 8 bases lining up with TRBD1. Germline V gene sequence: CDR1 SGHTA, CDR2 FQGNSA. V trimming: 5 bases; J trimming: 5 bases; junction bases outside the gene matches: 10. The CDR3 runs 15 residues. For the CDR3, the DNA is TGTGCCAGCAGCCGTAGACAGGGGCAAAGAACTGAAGCTTTCTTT. It codes for CASSRRQGQRTEAFF.

The chain employs TRBV20-1 and TRBJ2-1; 14 nucleotides match TRBD2. CDR1 is DFQATT and CDR2 is SNEGSKA in the germline V gene (reference sequence). With 3 bases clipped from V and 0 bases from J, the junction kept 4 bases outside the gene matches. The CDR3 has 17 amino acids. This CDR3 reads CSASPGTSGSSYNEQFF. For the CDR3, the DNA is TGCAGTGCTAGTCCCGGGACTAGCGGGAGCTCCTACAATGAGCAGTTCTTC.

In its sample, this clone was seen once. This chain connects TRBV28 to TRBJ1-1, with D maybe TRBD1 (5 bases). Germline CDR1 and CDR2: MDHEN and SYDVKM. V was trimmed by 1 base and J by 1 base, leaving 13 bases between them. The CDR3 runs 16 residues. For the CDR3, the DNA is TGTGCCAGCAGTTTATTGAGCGGGGGAGGGAACACTGAAGCTTTCTTT. Protein sequence: CASSLLSGGGNTEAFF.

The DNA of the CDR3 is TGTGCCAGCACCTCCCTGTCTCGACGGGAGGGCCTGGATACGCAGTATTTT. Translation gives CASTSLSRREGLDTQYF. The chain links TRBV28 to TRBJ2-3; 8 nucleotides match TRBD2. V shed 7 bases, J shed 6 bases, and the junction held 18 bases outside the gene matches. The CDR3 has 17 residues. Germline V gene data show CDR1 as MDHEN and CDR2 as SYDVKM. Based on the CDR3 plus reference TRBV28 and TRBJ2-3, the full variable domain is DVKVTQSSRYLVKRTGEKVFLECVQDMDHENMFWYRQDPGLGLRLIYFSYDVKMKEKGDIPEGYSVSREKKERFSLILESASTNQTSMYLCASTSLSRREGLDTQYFGPGTRLTVL.

This sequence joins TRBV27 and TRBJ2-3; D gene unclear. Between the trimmed V and J ends, which lost 3 bases and 6 bases, there was a span of 16 bases. CDR1 MNHEY and CDR2 SMNVEV come from the germline V gene (reference sequence). The CDR3 spans 15 residues. The CDR3 spells CASSFLSTGWDTQYF. The CDR3 nucleotides read TGTGCCAGCAGTTTTTTAAGCACCGGGTGGGATACGCAGTATTTT.

This clone appeared a single time. The rearrangement links TRBV3-1 (or the pseudogene TRBV3-2) to TRBJ1-4, with D perhaps matching TRBD1 (5 bases). From germline, CDR1 is LGHDT and CDR2 YNNKEL (reference sequence). This CDR3 contains 15 residues. The V gene lost 6 bases and the J gene lost 1 base, with 12 bases spanning the gap. CDR3 residues: CASSYTGQTNEKLFF. In DNA form, the CDR3 reads TGTGCCAGCAGTTACACAGGACAAACTAATGAAAAACTGTTTTTT.

This clone was observed a single time. The chain has TRBV28 and TRBJ2-1, with 8 bases matching TRBD1. The V and J ends lost 6 bases and 0 bases, in that order; junction bases with no gene match: 7. The germline gives CDR1 MDHEN, CDR2 SYDVKM. The CDR3 length is 16 residues. CDR3 region: CASSLVGTGSYNEQFF. CDR3 nucleotides: TGTGCCAGCAGCCTGGTGGGGACAGGCTCCTACAATGAGCAGTTCTTC.